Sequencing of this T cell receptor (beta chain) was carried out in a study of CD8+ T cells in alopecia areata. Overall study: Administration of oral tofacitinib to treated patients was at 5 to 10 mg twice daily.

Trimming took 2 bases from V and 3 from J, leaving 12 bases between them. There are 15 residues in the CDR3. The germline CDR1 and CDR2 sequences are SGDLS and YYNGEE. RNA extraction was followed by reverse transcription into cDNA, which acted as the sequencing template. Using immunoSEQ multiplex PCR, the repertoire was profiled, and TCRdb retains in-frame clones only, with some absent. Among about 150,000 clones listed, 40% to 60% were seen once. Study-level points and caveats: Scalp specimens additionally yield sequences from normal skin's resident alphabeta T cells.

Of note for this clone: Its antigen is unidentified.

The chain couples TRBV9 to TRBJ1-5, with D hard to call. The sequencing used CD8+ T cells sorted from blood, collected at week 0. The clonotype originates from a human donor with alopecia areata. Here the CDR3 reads CASSVGGSLNQPQHF. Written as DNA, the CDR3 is TGTGCCAGCAGCGTGGGAGGCAGCCTCAATCAGCCCCAGCATTTT.